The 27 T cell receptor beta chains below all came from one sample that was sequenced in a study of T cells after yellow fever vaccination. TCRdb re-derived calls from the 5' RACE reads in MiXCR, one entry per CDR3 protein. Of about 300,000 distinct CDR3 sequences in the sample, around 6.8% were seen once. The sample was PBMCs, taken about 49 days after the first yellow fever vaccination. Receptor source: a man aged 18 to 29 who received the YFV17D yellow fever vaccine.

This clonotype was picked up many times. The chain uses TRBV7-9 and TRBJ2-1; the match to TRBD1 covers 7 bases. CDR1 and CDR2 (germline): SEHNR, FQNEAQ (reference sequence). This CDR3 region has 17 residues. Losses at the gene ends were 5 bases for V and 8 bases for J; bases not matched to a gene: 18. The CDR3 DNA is TGTGCCAGCAGCCCCCCCCAGGGGGTCCCAAGTTCGGATGAGCAGTTCTTC. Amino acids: CASSPPQGVPSSDEQFF.

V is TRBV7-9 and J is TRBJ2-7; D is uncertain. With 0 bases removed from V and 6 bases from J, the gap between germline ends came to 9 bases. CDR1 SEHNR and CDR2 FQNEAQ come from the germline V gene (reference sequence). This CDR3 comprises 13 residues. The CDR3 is CASSLARETEQYF. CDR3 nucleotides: TGTGCCAGCAGCTTAGCAAGGGAAACCGAGCAGTACTTC. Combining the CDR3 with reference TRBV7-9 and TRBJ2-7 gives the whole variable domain DTGVSQNPRHKITKRGQNVTFRCDPISEHNRLYWYRQTLGQGPEFLTYFQNEAQLEKSRLLSDRFSAERPKGSFSTLEIQRTEQGDSAMYLCASSLARETEQYFGPGTRLTVT.

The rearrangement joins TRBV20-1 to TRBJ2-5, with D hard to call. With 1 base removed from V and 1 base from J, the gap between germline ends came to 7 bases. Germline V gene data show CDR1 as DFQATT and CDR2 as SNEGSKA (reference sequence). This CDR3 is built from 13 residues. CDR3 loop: CSARGAVQETQYF. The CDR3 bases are TGCAGTGCTAGAGGGGCAGTCCAAGAGACCCAGTACTTC.

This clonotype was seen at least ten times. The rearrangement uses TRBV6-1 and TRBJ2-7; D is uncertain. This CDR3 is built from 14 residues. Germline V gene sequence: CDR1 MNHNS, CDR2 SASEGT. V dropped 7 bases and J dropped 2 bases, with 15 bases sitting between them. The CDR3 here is CASTAQTDAYEQYV. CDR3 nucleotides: TGTGCCAGCACGGCCCAAACCGATGCCTACGAGCAGTACGTC.

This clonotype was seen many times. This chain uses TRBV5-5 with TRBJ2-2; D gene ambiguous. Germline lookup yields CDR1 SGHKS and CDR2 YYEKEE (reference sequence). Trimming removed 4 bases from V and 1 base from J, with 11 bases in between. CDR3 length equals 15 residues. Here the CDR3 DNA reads TGTGCCAGCAGCCCGACCCCCCAGAACACCGGGGAGCTGTTTTTT. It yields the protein CASSPTPQNTGELFF.

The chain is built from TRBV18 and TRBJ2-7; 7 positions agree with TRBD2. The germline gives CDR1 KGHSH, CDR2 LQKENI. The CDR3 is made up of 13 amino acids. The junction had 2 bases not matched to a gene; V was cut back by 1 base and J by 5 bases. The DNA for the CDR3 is TGTGCCAGCTCACCACGGGGAGGGGACGAGCAGTACGTC. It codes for CASSPRGGDEQYV.

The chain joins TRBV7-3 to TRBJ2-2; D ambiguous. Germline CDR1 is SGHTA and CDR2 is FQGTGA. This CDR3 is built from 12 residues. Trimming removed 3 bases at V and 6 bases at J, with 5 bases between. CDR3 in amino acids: CASSFSPGELFF. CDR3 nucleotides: TGTGCCAGCAGCTTTTCACCCGGGGAGCTGTTTTTT.

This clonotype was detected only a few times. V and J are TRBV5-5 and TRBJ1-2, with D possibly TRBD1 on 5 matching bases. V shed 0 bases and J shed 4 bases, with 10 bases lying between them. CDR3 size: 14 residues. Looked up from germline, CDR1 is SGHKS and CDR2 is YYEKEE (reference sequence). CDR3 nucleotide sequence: TGTGCCAGCAGCTTGGCTGGGACGGTCTATGGCTACACCTTC. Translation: CASSLAGTVYGYTF.

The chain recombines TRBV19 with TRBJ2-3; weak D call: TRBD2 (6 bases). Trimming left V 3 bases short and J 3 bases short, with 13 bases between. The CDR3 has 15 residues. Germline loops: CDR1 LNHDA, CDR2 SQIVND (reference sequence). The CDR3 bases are TGTGCCAGTAGTATGGAGGGACGCGGAACAGATACGCAGTATTTT. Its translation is CASSMEGRGTDTQYF.

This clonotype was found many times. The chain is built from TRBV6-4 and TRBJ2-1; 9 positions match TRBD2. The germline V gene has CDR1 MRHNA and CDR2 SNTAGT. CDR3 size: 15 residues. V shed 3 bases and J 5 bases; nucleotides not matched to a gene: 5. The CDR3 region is CASSEGLAGNNEQFF. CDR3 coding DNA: TGTGCCAGCAGTGAAGGCCTAGCGGGGAACAATGAGCAGTTCTTC.

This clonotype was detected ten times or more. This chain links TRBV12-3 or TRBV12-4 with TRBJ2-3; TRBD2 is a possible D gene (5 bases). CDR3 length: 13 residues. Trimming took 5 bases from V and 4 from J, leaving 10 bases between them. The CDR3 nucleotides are TGTGCCAGCAGTCTTCGGGGAGCAGATACGCAGTATTTT. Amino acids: CASSLRGADTQYF.

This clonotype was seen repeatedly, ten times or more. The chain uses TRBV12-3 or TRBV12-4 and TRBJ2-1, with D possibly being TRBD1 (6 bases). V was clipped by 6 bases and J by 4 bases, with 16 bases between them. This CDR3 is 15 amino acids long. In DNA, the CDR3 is TGTGCCAGCAGCCCGGACAGAGCCAATTACAATGAGCAGTTCTTC. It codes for CASSPDRANYNEQFF.

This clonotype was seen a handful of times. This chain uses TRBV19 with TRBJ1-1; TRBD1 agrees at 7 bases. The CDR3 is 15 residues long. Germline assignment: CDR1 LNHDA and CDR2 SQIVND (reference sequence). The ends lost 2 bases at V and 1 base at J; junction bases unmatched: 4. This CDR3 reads CASSILEGANTEAFF. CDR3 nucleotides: TGTGCCAGTAGTATACTTGAGGGGGCGAACACTGAAGCTTTCTTT.

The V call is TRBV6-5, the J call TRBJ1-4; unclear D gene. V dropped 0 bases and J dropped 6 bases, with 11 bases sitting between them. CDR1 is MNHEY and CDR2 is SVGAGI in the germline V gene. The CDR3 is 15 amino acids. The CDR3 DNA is TGTGCCAGCAGTTACTCCGGTGGGAGGGATGAAAAACTGTTTTTT. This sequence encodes CASSYSGGRDEKLFF.

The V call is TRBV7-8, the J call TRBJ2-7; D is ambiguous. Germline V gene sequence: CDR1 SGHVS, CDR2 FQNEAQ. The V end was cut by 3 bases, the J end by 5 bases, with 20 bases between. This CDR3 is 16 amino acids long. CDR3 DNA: TGTGCCAGCAGCTTCGTGTTGGTAGGGAACGCCCACGAGCAGTACTTC. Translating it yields CASSFVLVGNAHEQYF.

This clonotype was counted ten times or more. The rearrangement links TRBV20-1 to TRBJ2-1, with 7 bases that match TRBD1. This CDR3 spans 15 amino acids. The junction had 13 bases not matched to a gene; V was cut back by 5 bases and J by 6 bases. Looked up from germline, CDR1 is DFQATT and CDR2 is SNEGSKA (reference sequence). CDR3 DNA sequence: TGCAGTGCTGGCAGGGGGTCGGGATTACGCAATGAGCAGTTCTTC. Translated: CSAGRGSGLRNEQFF.

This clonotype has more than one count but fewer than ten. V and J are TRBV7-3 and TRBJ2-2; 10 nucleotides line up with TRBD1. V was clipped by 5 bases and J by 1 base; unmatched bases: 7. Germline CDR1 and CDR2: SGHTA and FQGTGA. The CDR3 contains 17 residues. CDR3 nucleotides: TGTGCCAGCAGCCCCTACCGGGACAGGGGGAACACCGGGGAGCTGTTTTTT. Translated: CASSPYRDRGNTGELFF.

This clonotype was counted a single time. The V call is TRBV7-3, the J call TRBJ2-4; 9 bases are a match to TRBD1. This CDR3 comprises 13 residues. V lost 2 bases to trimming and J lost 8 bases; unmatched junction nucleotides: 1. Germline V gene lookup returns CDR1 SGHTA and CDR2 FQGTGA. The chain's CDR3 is CASSLGTGYIQYF. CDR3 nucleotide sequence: TGTGCCAGCAGCTTAGGGACAGGGTACATTCAGTACTTC.

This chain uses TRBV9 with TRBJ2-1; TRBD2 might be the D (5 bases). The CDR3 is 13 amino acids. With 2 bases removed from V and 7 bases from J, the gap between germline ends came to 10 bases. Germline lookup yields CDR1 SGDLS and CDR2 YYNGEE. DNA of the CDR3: TGTGCCAGCAGCGTGGAGGTAACGAATGAGCAGTTCTTC. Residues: CASSVEVTNEQFF.

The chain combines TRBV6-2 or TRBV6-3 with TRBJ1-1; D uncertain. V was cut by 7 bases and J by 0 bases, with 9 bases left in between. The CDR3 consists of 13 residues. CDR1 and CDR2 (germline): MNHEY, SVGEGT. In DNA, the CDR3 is TGTGCCAGCATTGGCACGTTGAACACTGAAGCTTTCTTT. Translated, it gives CASIGTLNTEAFF.

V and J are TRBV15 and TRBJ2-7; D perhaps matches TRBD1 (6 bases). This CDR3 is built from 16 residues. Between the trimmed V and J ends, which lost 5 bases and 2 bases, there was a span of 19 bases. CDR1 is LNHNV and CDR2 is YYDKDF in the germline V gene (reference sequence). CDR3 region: CATSSRTAKETYEQYF. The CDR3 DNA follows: TGTGCCACCAGCTCGCGGACAGCAAAAGAAACCTACGAGCAGTACTTC.

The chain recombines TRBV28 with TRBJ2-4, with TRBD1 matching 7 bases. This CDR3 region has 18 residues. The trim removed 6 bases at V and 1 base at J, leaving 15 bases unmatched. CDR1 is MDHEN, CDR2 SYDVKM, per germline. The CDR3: CASSLTTEGGIAKNIQYF. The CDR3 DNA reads TGTGCCAGCAGCCTAACTACAGAAGGGGGCATTGCCAAAAACATTCAGTACTTC.

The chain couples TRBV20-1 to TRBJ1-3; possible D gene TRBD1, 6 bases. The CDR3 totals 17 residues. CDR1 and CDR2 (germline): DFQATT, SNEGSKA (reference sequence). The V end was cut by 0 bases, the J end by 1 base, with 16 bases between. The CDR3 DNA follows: TGCAGTGCTAGAGATTTTTCATATAGGGGGTCTGGAAACACCATATATTTT. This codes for CSARDFSYRGSGNTIYF.

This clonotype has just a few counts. The CDR3 sequence: CASSLASGPPADTQYF. Written as DNA, the CDR3 is TGTGCCAGCAGCTTGGCTAGCGGGCCCCCCGCAGATACGCAGTATTTT. This chain connects TRBV7-2 to TRBJ2-3; 8 positions match TRBD2. Germline V lookup: CDR1 SGHTA, CDR2 FQGNSA. J was trimmed by 4 bases and V by 3 bases; bases with no gene match: 9. The CDR3 consists of 16 residues.

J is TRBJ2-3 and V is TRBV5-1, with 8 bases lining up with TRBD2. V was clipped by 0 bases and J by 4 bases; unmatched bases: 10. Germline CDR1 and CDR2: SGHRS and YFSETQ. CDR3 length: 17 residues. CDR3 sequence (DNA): TGCGCCAGCAGCTTGGCCGTGGCGGGGGGATTGTCAGATACGCAGTATTTT. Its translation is CASSLAVAGGLSDTQYF.

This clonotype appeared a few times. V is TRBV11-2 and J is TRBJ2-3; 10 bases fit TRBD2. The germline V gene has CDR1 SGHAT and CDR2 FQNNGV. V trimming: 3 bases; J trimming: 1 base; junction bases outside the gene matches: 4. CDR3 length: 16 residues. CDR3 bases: TGTGCCAGCAGCTTCCCTAGCGGGGGTGGCACAGATACGCAGTATTTT. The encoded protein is CASSFPSGGGTDTQYF.

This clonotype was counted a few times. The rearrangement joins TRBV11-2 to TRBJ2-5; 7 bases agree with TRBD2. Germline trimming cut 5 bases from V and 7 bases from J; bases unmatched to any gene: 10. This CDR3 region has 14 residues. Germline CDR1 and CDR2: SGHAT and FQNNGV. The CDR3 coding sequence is TGTGCCAGCAGCCAACTCTTGGCTAGCGGGACCCAGTACTTC. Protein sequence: CASSQLLASGTQYF.